These 30 T cell receptor beta chains came from one sample sequenced in a study of control samples from healthy donors and cancer patients. Clones were read by immunoSEQ multiplex PCR, and TCRdb kept only the in-frame ones, dropping some. Among 350,000 to 450,000 clones, 80% to 95% were seen once, and the ten largest hold 5.5% to 8%. The sequencing sample was made of PBMCs. The source of these receptors is a man in his forties with head and neck cancer.

This chain uses TRBV11-2 with TRBJ1-2; 8 bases agree with TRBD1. CDR1 is SGHAT and CDR2 is FQNNGV in the germline V gene. CDR3 length equals 15 residues. Germline trimming cut 1 base from V and 4 bases from J; bases unmatched to any gene: 5. The CDR3 loop reads CASSLGTGNFYGYTF. CDR3 DNA: TGTGCCAGCAGCTTAGGGACAGGGAATTTCTATGGCTACACCTTC.

This clone has only one observation. The chain carries TRBV13 and TRBJ1-1; D is possibly TRBD1 (5 bases). V shed 0 bases and J shed 0 bases, with 11 bases lying between them. The germline CDR1 and CDR2 sequences are PRHDT and FYEKMQ (reference sequence). The length of the CDR3 is 16 residues. The CDR3 loop is CASSLGPGLMNTEAFF. The CDR3 DNA reads as TGTGCCAGCAGCTTAGGTCCAGGGCTTATGAACACTGAAGCTTTCTTT.

V is TRBV5-4 and J is TRBJ2-6, with 10 bases aligning to TRBD1. This CDR3 comprises 17 residues. Germline V gene data show CDR1 as SGHNT and CDR2 as YYREEE (reference sequence). The junction had 4 bases not matched to a gene; V was cut back by 4 bases and J by 0 bases. The DNA of the CDR3 is TGTGCCAGCAGCCCAGGACAGGGGGTCTCTGGGGCCAACGTCCTGACTTTC. Encoded protein: CASSPGQGVSGANVLTF. Supplemented by reference TRBV5-4 and TRBJ2-6, the full variable domain reads ETGVTQSPTHLIKTRGQQVTLRCSSQSGHNTVSWYQQALGQGPQFIFQYYREEENGRGNFPPRFSGLQFPNYSSELNVNALELDDSALYLCASSPGQGVSGANVLTFGAGSRLTVL.

The rearrangement joins TRBV27 to TRBJ2-7; D may be TRBD1 or TRBD2 (6 bases each). V lost 6 bases, J lost 2 bases, and 17 bases lay in between. This CDR3 contains 15 residues. CDR1 MNHEY and CDR2 SMNVEV come from the germline V gene (reference sequence). This CDR3 is CASSTLGGRTYEQYF. CDR3 coding DNA: TGTGCCAGCAGCACATTGGGGGGCCGGACCTACGAGCAGTACTTC.

The rearrangement uses TRBV13 and TRBJ2-7; TRBD2 is a possible D gene (5 bases). The CDR3 extends over 14 amino acids. V lost 4 bases, J lost 5 bases, and 15 bases lay in between. CDR1 is PRHDT and CDR2 is FYEKMQ in the germline V gene (reference sequence). The CDR3 DNA follows: TGTGCCAGCAGCTCCGGGGATTATCGGGACGAGCAGTACTTC. It is translated as CASSSGDYRDEQYF.

This sequence joins TRBV28 and TRBJ2-5, with a possible D match to TRBD2 (6 bases). The CDR3 is made up of 11 amino acids. Trimming stripped 8 bases from V and 6 bases from J, with 10 bases between. The germline V gene has CDR1 MDHEN and CDR2 SYDVKM. CDR3 sequence reads: CASRGIQTQYF. CDR3 coding DNA: TGTGCCAGCCGGGGGATACAGACCCAGTACTTC.

This chain uses TRBV27 with TRBJ1-1; a weak D match, TRBD1 (6 bases). This CDR3 has 15 amino acids. CDR1 is MNHEY, CDR2 SMNVEV, per germline (reference sequence). The ends were cut back, 6 bases at V and 1 base at J, with 15 bases in the middle. The chain's CDR3 is CASRRAGTQNTEAFF. The CDR3 region has the DNA TGTGCCAGCAGGCGGGCCGGGACACAGAACACTGAAGCTTTCTTT.

The chain combines TRBV16 with TRBJ1-1; the match to TRBD1 covers 10 bases. The CDR3 loop spans 17 amino acids. V dropped 4 bases and J dropped 3; count of bases not matched to a gene: 11. In germline, CDR1 is KGHSY, CDR2 FQNENV. CDR3 bases: TGTGCCAGCAGCCTACGGGACAGGGGAACCTGGGACACTGAAGCTTTCTTT. This encodes CASSLRDRGTWDTEAFF.

The J gene is TRBJ2-3, the V gene TRBV27; TRBD2 might be the D (6 bases). V dropped 3 bases and J dropped 4 bases, with 14 bases sitting between them. Per the germline V gene, CDR1 is MNHEY and CDR2 is SMNVEV (reference sequence). There are 15 residues in the CDR3. This chain's CDR3 is CASSLASVGSDTQYF. The CDR3 coding sequence is TGTGCCAGCAGTTTGGCTAGCGTTGGGTCAGATACGCAGTATTTT.

V is TRBV6-5 and J is TRBJ1-1, with 11 bases fitting TRBD1. The trim removed 2 bases at V and 1 base at J, leaving 3 bases unmatched. The V gene's germline CDR1 is MNHEY and CDR2 SVGAGI. CDR3 length: 16 amino acids. The CDR3 is CASSYEGTGGNTEAFF. CDR3 sequence (DNA): TGTGCCAGCAGTTACGAGGGGACAGGGGGGAACACTGAAGCTTTCTTT.

The V call is TRBV6-5, the J call TRBJ1-1; the D gene is possibly TRBD1 (6 bases). CDR1 and CDR2 (germline): MNHEY, SVGAGI. CDR3 size: 14 residues. Trimming took 6 bases from V and 5 from J, leaving 16 bases between them. CDR3: CASSRPGGLTEAFF. CDR3 bases: TGTGCCAGCAGCAGACCGGGGGGGCTGACTGAAGCTTTCTTT.

The chain combines TRBV5-8 with TRBJ2-1; 11 bases agree with TRBD2. J gave up 4 bases and V 5 bases, and 5 bases lay outside the gene matches. Germline V CDR1 and CDR2: SGHTS, YDEGEE. The CDR3 spans 15 residues. The chain's CDR3 is CASRPTSGTYNEQFF. In DNA, the CDR3 is TGTGCCAGCAGACCGACTAGCGGGACGTACAATGAGCAGTTCTTC.

The chain couples TRBV4-1 to TRBJ2-3, with unresolved D. Looked up from germline, CDR1 is MGHRA and CDR2 is YSYEKL. Trimming took off 1 base at V and 8 bases at J, with 16 bases between the two ends. The CDR3 totals 15 residues. The CDR3 sequence: CASSQVRGGPGTQYF. CDR3 coding DNA: TGCGCCAGCAGCCAAGTACGAGGTGGGCCGGGTACGCAGTATTTT.

Regarding this clone: Other DNA sequences in this sample translate to the same CDR3. The rearrangement joins TRBV18 to TRBJ2-1, with no clear D. Germline V CDR1 and CDR2: KGHSH, LQKENI. The CDR3 sequence is 13 residues long. V lost 2 bases and J 5 bases, leaving 7 bases between the germline ends. CDR3 sequence: CASSPLTDNEQFF. CDR3 nucleotides: TGTGCCAGCTCACCATTAACGGACAATGAGCAGTTCTTC.

The chain couples TRBV6-5 to TRBJ1-1, with a weak D call TRBD1 (6 bases). This CDR3 is built from 12 residues. Trimming took off 5 bases at V and 6 bases at J, with 10 bases between the two ends. Germline CDR1 reads MNHEY; CDR2 reads SVGAGI. The CDR3 loop is CASSPGTPEAFF. The CDR3 nucleotides read TGTGCCAGCAGTCCCGGGACACCTGAAGCTTTCTTT.

Regarding this clone: Different DNA sequences within this sample yield the same CDR3. This chain connects TRBV5-1 to TRBJ1-2, with a tentative D call TRBD1 (5 bases). The CDR3 has 13 residues. The V gene's germline CDR1 is SGHRS and CDR2 YFSETQ. Deletions cut 0 bases from V and 8 bases from J, with 11 bases between. The CDR3: CASSLGQGGGYTF. CDR3 DNA sequence: TGCGCCAGCAGCTTGGGGCAGGGCGGCGGCTACACCTTC.

The chain has TRBV9 and TRBJ1-2; 7 bases map to TRBD1. V gave up 4 bases and J gave up 8 bases; unmatched junction bases: 14. Per the germline V gene, CDR1 is SGDLS and CDR2 is YYNGEE. The CDR3 has 15 residues. In nucleotides, the CDR3 is TGTGCCAGCAGCAAGGCCTCGGACAGGACTTTCGGCTACACCTTC. Its translation is CASSKASDRTFGYTF.

The V and J genes are TRBV6-1 and TRBJ1-5, with 7 nucleotides matching TRBD1. The CDR3 extends over 16 amino acids. Germline V gene data show CDR1 as MNHNS and CDR2 as SASEGT. The junction had 5 bases not matched to a gene; V was cut back by 3 bases and J by 0 bases. The CDR3 sequence is CASSDTYRGSNQPQHF. In nucleotides, the CDR3 is TGTGCCAGCAGTGATACCTACAGGGGTAGCAATCAGCCCCAGCATTTT.

The chain combines TRBV6-2 or TRBV6-3 with TRBJ2-5, with 7 nucleotides matching TRBD1. With 2 bases clipped from V and 7 bases from J, the junction kept 7 bases outside the gene matches. CDR3 length: 14 amino acids. The germline V gene has CDR1 MNHEY and CDR2 SVGEGT. The CDR3 protein is CASSYSNRGVTQYF. CDR3 coding DNA: TGTGCCAGCAGTTACAGCAACAGGGGTGTGACCCAGTACTTC.

The J gene is TRBJ1-5, the V gene TRBV28; TRBD1 matches at 7 bases. In germline, CDR1 is MDHEN, CDR2 SYDVKM. Trimming removed 5 bases from V and 0 bases from J; junction bases left unmatched: 4. There are 15 residues in the CDR3. The CDR3 coding sequence is TGTGCCAGCAGTCCCAGGGGGTATAGCAATCAGCCCCAGCATTTT. As protein: CASSPRGYSNQPQHF.

The V call is TRBV28, the J call TRBJ1-2, with 10 bases aligning to TRBD1. Per the germline V gene, CDR1 is MDHEN and CDR2 is SYDVKM. The V gene end was trimmed by 11 bases and the J gene end by 9 bases; junction bases not matched to a gene: 12. This CDR3 region has 13 residues. In DNA, the CDR3 is TGTGCCGTTATGAGGACAGGGGGAATGAGCTACACCTTC. Amino acids: CAVMRTGGMSYTF.

Worth noting for this clone: The sample has other DNA sequences that encode this CDR3 too. The V call is TRBV11-3, the J call TRBJ2-2, with 8 positions matching TRBD1. Losses at the gene ends were 5 bases for V and 2 bases for J; bases not matched to a gene: 4. Looked up from germline, CDR1 is SGHNT and CDR2 is YENEEA. The CDR3 runs to 15 residues. DNA for the CDR3: TGTGCCAGCAGCCCCGGACAGGGCAACACCGGGGAGCTGTTTTTT. Amino acid sequence: CASSPGQGNTGELFF. Using reference TRBV11-3 and TRBJ2-2 for the parts outside the CDR3, the full variable domain is EAGVVQSPRYKIIEKKQPVAFWCNPISGHNTLYWYLQNLGQGPELLIRYENEEAVDDSQLPKDRFSAERLKGVDSTLKIQPAELGDSAVYLCASSPGQGNTGELFFGEGSRLTVL.

This sequence joins TRBV5-1 and TRBJ2-1; D gene ambiguous. Per germline, CDR1 SGHRS and CDR2 YFSETQ. This CDR3 comprises 16 residues. Trimming stripped 0 bases from V and 0 bases from J, with 10 bases between. CDR3 nucleotides: TGCGCCAGCAGCTTGGATGGCCAGAGCTCCTACAATGAGCAGTTCTTC. Protein: CASSLDGQSSYNEQFF.

V and J are TRBV25-1 and TRBJ1-3; D is unclear. The CDR3 sequence is 15 residues long. Trimming shortened V by 4 bases and J by 0 bases, and 10 bases separated the two germline ends. The V gene's germline CDR1 is MGHDK and CDR2 SYGVNS. CDR3 coding DNA: TGTGCCAGCAGTGGGGAGGGAAACTCTGGAAACACCATATATTTT. Its translation is CASSGEGNSGNTIYF.

As concerns this clone: The sample contains more than one DNA sequence encoding this CDR3. The chain is built from TRBV6-5 and TRBJ1-2; D may be TRBD1 (5 bases). The length of the CDR3 is 12 residues. The V end was cut by 5 bases, the J end by 5 bases, with 9 bases between. Germline values: CDR1 MNHEY, CDR2 SVGAGI. CDR3 coding DNA: TGTGCCAGCAGTCGGGACCGTTATGGCTACACCTTC. It encodes CASSRDRYGYTF.

The CDR3 here is CASSPPGPNYGYTF. The CDR3 DNA reads as TGTGCCAGCAGCCCTCCGGGACCGAACTATGGCTACACCTTC. The chain uses TRBV7-9 and TRBJ1-2, with TRBD1 as a possible D gene (5 bases). The V and J ends lost 5 bases and 2 bases respectively, with 12 bases between them. CDR3 length: 14 amino acids. The germline V gene encodes CDR1 SEHNR and CDR2 FQNEAQ (reference sequence).

The chain has TRBV14 and TRBJ2-1, with 8 nucleotides matching TRBD2. Per germline, CDR1 SGHDN and CDR2 FVKESK. The trim removed 4 bases at V and 6 bases at J, leaving 14 bases unmatched. The CDR3 consists of 17 residues. Here the CDR3 DNA reads TGTGCCAGCAGCCTGATTTCAAGCGGGAGCGGGGTCAATGAGCAGTTCTTC. As protein: CASSLISSGSGVNEQFF.

The chain recombines TRBV3-1 (or the pseudogene TRBV3-2) with TRBJ2-7; D might be TRBD1 (5 bases). Germline V gene sequence: CDR1 LGHDT, CDR2 YNNKEL (reference sequence). The CDR3 runs to 13 residues. Trimming pared 4 bases from V and 3 bases from J, leaving 10 bases between. The CDR3 protein is CASSLRGLYEQYF. CDR3 nucleotide sequence: TGTGCCAGCAGCCTAAGGGGCCTCTACGAGCAGTACTTC.

The V call is TRBV21-1, the J call TRBJ2-5. TRBV21-1 is described as a pseudogene. The CDR3 has 17 amino acids. CDR3 DNA: TGTGCCAGCAGGACCCGAGGACCCTCCCATTCCCAAGAGACCCAGTACTTC. It yields the protein CASRTRGPSHSQETQYF.

J is TRBJ1-4 and V is TRBV5-4; D is uncertain. V lost 4 bases, J lost 7 bases, and 14 bases lay in between. Germline CDR1 and CDR2: SGHNT and YYREEE (reference sequence). This CDR3 spans 14 amino acids. The CDR3: CASSPEASSEKLFF. CDR3 coding DNA: TGTGCCAGCAGCCCGGAGGCCAGCTCTGAAAAACTGTTTTTT.